Following are 22 T cell receptor beta chains from one sample sequenced in a study of T cells after yellow fever vaccination. One entry per CDR3 protein results from TCRdb running MiXCR on the 5' RACE reads. The repertoire holds under 700,000 distinct CDR3 sequences, around 16% seen once, with around 16% in the top ten. The sequencing used PBMCs, collected 5 days after the first yellow fever vaccination. The receptor source for this set is a man between 18 and 35 years old who received the YFV17D yellow fever vaccine.

This clonotype was observed a few times. Compared with germline, one end of the junction differs, possibly owing to a read error. This chain joins TRBV12-3 or TRBV12-4 and TRBJ2-3, with D unresolved. The CDR3 runs to 16 residues. This CDR3 is CASSVARSSLTDTQYF. In nucleotides, the CDR3 is TGTGCCAGCAGTGTAGCTAGATCCTCTCTTACAGATACGCAGTATTTT.

This clonotype has just a few counts. The rearrangement links TRBV7-8 to TRBJ2-5, with D hard to call. Trimming removed 1 base at V and 4 bases at J, with 10 bases between. The CDR3 spans 14 residues. Germline V lookup: CDR1 SGHVS, CDR2 FQNEAQ. CDR3 in DNA: TGTGCCAGCAGCTTAGGCAGTCACTCAGAGACCCAGTACTTC. It yields the protein CASSLGSHSETQYF.

This clonotype was seen at least ten times. The chain has TRBV5-1 and TRBJ2-1; D remains unclear. V dropped 0 bases and J dropped 6 bases, with 7 bases sitting between them. The germline V gene has CDR1 SGHRS and CDR2 YFSETQ. This CDR3 has 13 amino acids. CDR3 protein: CASSLGPTNEQFF. For the CDR3, the DNA is TGCGCCAGCAGCTTGGGACCAACCAATGAGCAGTTCTTC.

This clonotype was detected a few times. The CDR3 protein is CASSADRGPETQYF. The CDR3 DNA sequence: TGTGCCAGCAGCGCAGACAGGGGCCCAGAGACCCAGTACTTC. The V gene is TRBV7-8, the J gene TRBJ2-5; TRBD1 matches at 8 bases. The CDR3 loop spans 14 amino acids. V was pared by 5 bases and J by 4 bases, with 6 bases of the junction left unmatched. CDR1 is SGHVS and CDR2 is FQNEAQ in the germline V gene.

There are a few counts of this clonotype. The J gene is TRBJ2-3, the V gene TRBV27; D not resolved. The V end was cut by 6 bases, the J end by 6 bases, with 19 bases between. Germline values: CDR1 MNHEY, CDR2 SMNVEV (reference sequence). This CDR3 has 15 residues. CDR3 amino acids: CASRSGYLQRDTQYF. CDR3 nucleotide sequence: TGTGCCAGCAGGTCCGGTTATCTCCAAAGGGATACGCAGTATTTT.

The gene calls are TRBV7-9 and TRBJ2-1, with 11 bases fitting TRBD2. V lost 6 bases, J lost 8 bases, and 6 bases stayed unmatched. From germline, CDR1 is SEHNR and CDR2 FQNEAQ (reference sequence). The CDR3 consists of 14 residues. CDR3 residues: CASRSGLAVHEQFF. CDR3 DNA sequence: TGTGCCAGCAGATCGGGACTAGCGGTCCATGAGCAGTTCTTC.

This clonotype has more than one count but fewer than ten. Written as DNA, the CDR3 is TGTGCCAGCAGCTTTGGGGTGGAGAACACTGAAGCTTTCTTT. Its translation: CASSFGVENTEAFF. V and J are TRBV7-3 and TRBJ1-1; D call uncertain. CDR3 length equals 14 residues. Germline V gene data show CDR1 as SGHTA and CDR2 as FQGTGA. With 3 bases removed from V and 1 base from J, the gap between germline ends came to 9 bases. Full variable domain (remainder filled in from reference TRBV7-3 and TRBJ1-1): GAGVSQTPSNKVTEKGKYVELRCDPISGHTALYWYRQSLGQGPEFLIYFQGTGAADDSGLPNDRFFAVRPEGSVSTLKIQRTERGDSAVYLCASSFGVENTEAFFGQGTRLTVV.

This chain connects TRBV12-3 or TRBV12-4 to TRBJ2-3; possible D gene TRBD1, 6 bases. The CDR3 extends over 16 amino acids. The V end was cut by 7 bases, the J end by 4 bases, with 21 bases between. CDR3 nucleotides: TGTGCCAGCAACAGGAACTTGTTGGCAGGGGCAGATACGCAGTATTTT. Amino acid sequence: CASNRNLLAGADTQYF.

The V and J genes are TRBV19 and TRBJ2-5, with TRBD2 identical over 7 bases. The germline V gene encodes CDR1 LNHDA and CDR2 SQIVND (reference sequence). The V segment lost 5 bases and the J segment 7 bases; nucleotides outside the gene matches: 4. The CDR3 length is 12 residues. CDR3 region: CASSRDYGTQYF. The CDR3 DNA sequence: TGTGCCAGTAGTCGGGACTACGGGACCCAGTACTTC.

The table lists this clonotype with a few counts. This chain connects TRBV13 to TRBJ2-3, with 8 bases lining up with TRBD1. Unmatched junction bases numbered 6, after V lost 4 bases and J lost 0 bases. The CDR3 is made up of 16 amino acids. Germline V gene data show CDR1 as PRHDT and CDR2 as FYEKMQ (reference sequence). The DNA for the CDR3 is TGTGCCAGCAGCTCCTCCCGGGACAGGAGCACAGATACGCAGTATTTT. Amino acids: CASSSSRDRSTDTQYF.

This clonotype was observed at least ten times. V and J are TRBV7-9 and TRBJ1-2, with 12 bases lining up with TRBD1. The CDR3 is made up of 15 amino acids. Germline-derived CDR1 and CDR2 are SEHNR and FQNEAQ (reference sequence). V dropped 7 bases and J dropped 4; count of bases not matched to a gene: 7. CDR3 in DNA: TGTGCCAGCACCGGGACAGGGGGCTTCGCCTATGGCTACACCTTC. The encoded protein is CASTGTGGFAYGYTF.

The chain employs TRBV18 and TRBJ2-5, with a tentative D call TRBD1 (6 bases). The CDR3 is 16 residues long. Germline assignment: CDR1 KGHSH and CDR2 LQKENI. Trimming left V 4 bases short and J 5 bases short, with 20 bases between. The CDR3 loop reads CASSRGQPNQGETQYF. For the CDR3, the DNA is TGTGCCAGCTCACGCGGACAGCCGAACCAGGGGGAGACCCAGTACTTC. The whole variable domain, remainder taken from reference TRBV18 and TRBJ2-5, is NAGVMQNPRHLVRRRGQEARLRCSPMKGHSHVYWYRQLPEEGLKFMVYLQKENIIDESGMPKERFSAEFPKEGPSILRIQQVVRGDSAAYFCASSRGQPNQGETQYFGPGTRLLVL.

This clonotype was counted only a few times. The chain links TRBV5-6 to TRBJ2-7, with D uncertain. This CDR3 is built from 12 residues. V lost 0 bases, J lost 2 bases, and 3 bases lay in between. Germline V lookup: CDR1 SGHDT, CDR2 YYEEEE. The CDR3 here is CASSLAAYEQYV. The CDR3 DNA follows: TGTGCCAGCAGCTTGGCCGCCTACGAGCAGTACGTC.

V gene TRBV3-1 combines with J gene TRBJ2-7; 10 nucleotides agree with TRBD1. J was trimmed by 6 bases and V by 7 bases; bases with no gene match: 6. This CDR3 is 13 amino acids long. Germline V gene sequence: CDR1 LGHDT, CDR2 YNNKEL (reference sequence). In nucleotides, the CDR3 is TGTGCCAGCATATCGGGACAGGGGAGCGAGCAGTACTTC. It specifies CASISGQGSEQYF.

This clonotype was picked up many times. This chain links TRBV6-1 with TRBJ1-2; the match to TRBD1 covers 8 bases. Trimming cost V 3 bases and J 0 bases; bases outside gene matches: 3. Germline loops: CDR1 MNHNS, CDR2 SASEGT. CDR3 length equals 15 residues. CDR3 sequence reads: CASSETGATNYGYTF. For the CDR3, the DNA is TGTGCCAGCAGTGAGACAGGGGCAACTAACTATGGCTACACCTTC.

This chain joins TRBV5-1 and TRBJ1-5, with TRBD1 as a possible D gene (6 bases). The CDR3 consists of 14 residues. With 4 bases removed from V and 5 bases from J, the gap between germline ends came to 13 bases. Germline V CDR1 and CDR2: SGHRS, YFSETQ. The CDR3 is CASSPSGGHQPQHF. The CDR3 DNA reads as TGCGCCAGCAGCCCTTCCGGGGGGCATCAGCCCCAGCATTTT.

The rearrangement uses TRBV3-1 and TRBJ2-1; 7 bases match TRBD1. From germline, CDR1 is LGHDT and CDR2 YNNKEL (reference sequence). V lost 1 base and J lost 15; bases outside the gene matches: 6. The CDR3 extends over 12 amino acids. The CDR3 DNA sequence: TGTGCCAGCAGCCAAGGACAGGGTCCTTCGTTCTTC. This codes for CASSQGQGPSFF.

This clonotype came up a few times. The rearrangement uses TRBV30 and TRBJ1-1, with unresolved D. CDR3 length: 12 amino acids. Germline CDR1 reads GTSNPN; CDR2 reads SVGIG (reference sequence). The V end lost 1 base, the J end lost 3 bases, and 6 bases lay between the germline ends. The CDR3 loop is CAWSDWYTEAFF. The CDR3 region has the DNA TGTGCCTGGAGTGATTGGTACACTGAAGCTTTCTTT.

The genes are TRBV11-2 and TRBJ2-3; possible D gene TRBD2, 6 bases. Germline CDR1 is SGHAT and CDR2 is FQNNGV. Trimming shortened V by 1 base and J by 1 base, and 15 bases separated the two germline ends. This CDR3 has 17 residues. The CDR3 loop is CASSLGPVGGGTDTQYF. CDR3 coding DNA: TGTGCCAGCAGCTTAGGTCCGGTGGGCGGGGGCACAGATACGCAGTATTTT.

This clonotype was seen a few times. The genes are TRBV12-3 or TRBV12-4 and TRBJ1-1; D possibly corresponds to TRBD1 (5 bases). V dropped 6 bases and J dropped 6 bases, with 14 bases sitting between them. This CDR3 is 13 amino acids long. The chain's CDR3 is CASSRGQSSEAFF. The CDR3 bases are TGTGCCAGCAGCCGAGGACAATCATCTGAAGCTTTCTTT.

V gene TRBV10-2 combines with J gene TRBJ2-7; no reliable D call. Trimming took off 2 bases at V and 7 bases at J, with 6 bases between the two ends. Per germline, CDR1 WSHSY and CDR2 SAAADI. This CDR3 is 11 amino acids long. The CDR3 sequence is CASSERGEQYF. Here the CDR3 DNA reads TGCGCCAGCAGTGAGAGAGGAGAGCAGTACTTC.

This chain links TRBV5-1 with TRBJ2-3; D gene ambiguous. CDR3 size: 13 residues. The V gene lost 4 bases and the J gene lost 5 bases, with 11 bases spanning the gap. Germline V gene lookup returns CDR1 SGHRS and CDR2 YFSETQ. The CDR3 here is CASSPDGGDTQYF. CDR3 coding DNA: TGCGCCAGCAGCCCGGACGGTGGAGATACGCAGTATTTT.